Below, 8 T cell receptor beta chains from the same sample are listed, as sequenced in a study of T cell changes during pregnancy in multiple sclerosis. Sequencing used immunoSEQ multiplex PCR; TCRdb keeps in-frame clones, though not all of them. The sample lists 100,000 or so clones, about 91% occurring once. The sequencing here drew on peripheral blood, taken in the second trimester of pregnancy. Every receptor here comes from a female donor with multiple sclerosis, enrolled in a pregnancy study.

The rearrangement joins TRBV19 to TRBJ1-2; D gene uncertain. The germline V and J ends were trimmed by 5 bases and 1 base, with 8 bases remaining between them. Germline CDR1 and CDR2: LNHDA and SQIVND (reference sequence). This CDR3 comprises 13 residues. The CDR3 region is CASSPASNYGYTF. The CDR3 nucleotides are TGTGCCAGTAGTCCCGCGAGTAACTATGGCTACACCTTC.

In DNA form, the CDR3 reads TGCAGTGCTAGTTTTGGCCACAAGCAGTATTTT. It yields the protein CSASFGHKQYF. The V and J genes are TRBV20-1 and TRBJ2-3, with D uncertain. Trimming cost V 3 bases and J 11 bases, with 12 bases left between them. The V gene's germline CDR1 is DFQATT and CDR2 SNEGSKA (reference sequence). This CDR3 contains 11 residues.

The chain combines TRBV7-8 with TRBJ1-1, with 8 positions matching TRBD1. Germline V gene data show CDR1 as SGHVS and CDR2 as FQNEAQ. This CDR3 contains 17 residues. Unmatched junction bases numbered 11, after V lost 1 base and J lost 4 bases. CDR3 DNA sequence: TGTGCCAGCAGCTTAGGATGGGGTCAGGGGGCGCCCACTGAAGCTTTCTTT. Translation gives CASSLGWGQGAPTEAFF.

Remarks on this clone: The junction does not match germline at one end; this may be a read error. The J gene is TRBJ2-5, the V gene TRBV29-1; 9 bases line up with TRBD2. Germline CDR1 SQVTM, CDR2 ANQGSEA. The CDR3 is 12 amino acids. CDR3 in amino acids: CSVEAGGETQYF. The CDR3, as DNA: TGCAGCGTCGAAGCGGGAGGAGAGACCCAGTACTTC. The full variable domain, completed using reference TRBV29-1 and TRBJ2-5, is SAVISQKPSRDICQRGTSLTIQCQVDSQVTMMFWYRQQPGQSLTLIATANQGSEATYESGFVIDKFPISRPNLTFSTLTVSNMSPEDSSIYLCSVEAGGETQYFGPGTRLLVL.

The chain carries TRBV15 and TRBJ2-7; D might be TRBD2 (6 bases). Germline assignment: CDR1 LNHNV and CDR2 YYDKDF (reference sequence). Trimming pared 0 bases from V and 3 bases from J, leaving 12 bases between. The CDR3 has 15 amino acids. The CDR3 nucleotides are TGTGCCACCAGCAGAGATCGGGGGACCAACTACGAGCAGTACTTC. Its translation is CATSRDRGTNYEQYF.

The chain combines TRBV5-5 with TRBJ2-5; D is possibly TRBD1 (5 bases). Trimming took off 4 bases at V and 1 base at J, with 17 bases between the two ends. CDR3 length: 16 amino acids. From germline, CDR1 is SGHKS and CDR2 YYEKEE (reference sequence). For the CDR3, the DNA is TGTGCCAGCAGCCAAGGTTTCTTACAGGTCCAAGAGACCCAGTACTTC. Protein sequence: CASSQGFLQVQETQYF.

The genes are TRBV30 and TRBJ2-3, with a tentative D call TRBD2 (5 bases). This CDR3 is built from 13 residues. Germline V gives CDR1 GTSNPN, CDR2 SVGIG (reference sequence). The V end was cut by 4 bases, the J end by 4 bases, with 12 bases between. This chain's CDR3 is CAWTTRRADTQYF. The CDR3 DNA follows: TGTGCCTGGACAACTAGGCGCGCAGATACGCAGTATTTT.

The chain uses TRBV5-1 and TRBJ2-7, with 13 bases lining up with TRBD2. J gave up 3 bases and V 0 bases, and 6 bases lay outside the gene matches. The CDR3 sequence is 17 residues long. Per germline, CDR1 SGHRS and CDR2 YFSETQ. This CDR3 is CASSLGTSGRISYEQYF. The CDR3 DNA follows: TGCGCCAGCAGCTTGGGGACTAGCGGGAGAATTAGCTACGAGCAGTACTTC.